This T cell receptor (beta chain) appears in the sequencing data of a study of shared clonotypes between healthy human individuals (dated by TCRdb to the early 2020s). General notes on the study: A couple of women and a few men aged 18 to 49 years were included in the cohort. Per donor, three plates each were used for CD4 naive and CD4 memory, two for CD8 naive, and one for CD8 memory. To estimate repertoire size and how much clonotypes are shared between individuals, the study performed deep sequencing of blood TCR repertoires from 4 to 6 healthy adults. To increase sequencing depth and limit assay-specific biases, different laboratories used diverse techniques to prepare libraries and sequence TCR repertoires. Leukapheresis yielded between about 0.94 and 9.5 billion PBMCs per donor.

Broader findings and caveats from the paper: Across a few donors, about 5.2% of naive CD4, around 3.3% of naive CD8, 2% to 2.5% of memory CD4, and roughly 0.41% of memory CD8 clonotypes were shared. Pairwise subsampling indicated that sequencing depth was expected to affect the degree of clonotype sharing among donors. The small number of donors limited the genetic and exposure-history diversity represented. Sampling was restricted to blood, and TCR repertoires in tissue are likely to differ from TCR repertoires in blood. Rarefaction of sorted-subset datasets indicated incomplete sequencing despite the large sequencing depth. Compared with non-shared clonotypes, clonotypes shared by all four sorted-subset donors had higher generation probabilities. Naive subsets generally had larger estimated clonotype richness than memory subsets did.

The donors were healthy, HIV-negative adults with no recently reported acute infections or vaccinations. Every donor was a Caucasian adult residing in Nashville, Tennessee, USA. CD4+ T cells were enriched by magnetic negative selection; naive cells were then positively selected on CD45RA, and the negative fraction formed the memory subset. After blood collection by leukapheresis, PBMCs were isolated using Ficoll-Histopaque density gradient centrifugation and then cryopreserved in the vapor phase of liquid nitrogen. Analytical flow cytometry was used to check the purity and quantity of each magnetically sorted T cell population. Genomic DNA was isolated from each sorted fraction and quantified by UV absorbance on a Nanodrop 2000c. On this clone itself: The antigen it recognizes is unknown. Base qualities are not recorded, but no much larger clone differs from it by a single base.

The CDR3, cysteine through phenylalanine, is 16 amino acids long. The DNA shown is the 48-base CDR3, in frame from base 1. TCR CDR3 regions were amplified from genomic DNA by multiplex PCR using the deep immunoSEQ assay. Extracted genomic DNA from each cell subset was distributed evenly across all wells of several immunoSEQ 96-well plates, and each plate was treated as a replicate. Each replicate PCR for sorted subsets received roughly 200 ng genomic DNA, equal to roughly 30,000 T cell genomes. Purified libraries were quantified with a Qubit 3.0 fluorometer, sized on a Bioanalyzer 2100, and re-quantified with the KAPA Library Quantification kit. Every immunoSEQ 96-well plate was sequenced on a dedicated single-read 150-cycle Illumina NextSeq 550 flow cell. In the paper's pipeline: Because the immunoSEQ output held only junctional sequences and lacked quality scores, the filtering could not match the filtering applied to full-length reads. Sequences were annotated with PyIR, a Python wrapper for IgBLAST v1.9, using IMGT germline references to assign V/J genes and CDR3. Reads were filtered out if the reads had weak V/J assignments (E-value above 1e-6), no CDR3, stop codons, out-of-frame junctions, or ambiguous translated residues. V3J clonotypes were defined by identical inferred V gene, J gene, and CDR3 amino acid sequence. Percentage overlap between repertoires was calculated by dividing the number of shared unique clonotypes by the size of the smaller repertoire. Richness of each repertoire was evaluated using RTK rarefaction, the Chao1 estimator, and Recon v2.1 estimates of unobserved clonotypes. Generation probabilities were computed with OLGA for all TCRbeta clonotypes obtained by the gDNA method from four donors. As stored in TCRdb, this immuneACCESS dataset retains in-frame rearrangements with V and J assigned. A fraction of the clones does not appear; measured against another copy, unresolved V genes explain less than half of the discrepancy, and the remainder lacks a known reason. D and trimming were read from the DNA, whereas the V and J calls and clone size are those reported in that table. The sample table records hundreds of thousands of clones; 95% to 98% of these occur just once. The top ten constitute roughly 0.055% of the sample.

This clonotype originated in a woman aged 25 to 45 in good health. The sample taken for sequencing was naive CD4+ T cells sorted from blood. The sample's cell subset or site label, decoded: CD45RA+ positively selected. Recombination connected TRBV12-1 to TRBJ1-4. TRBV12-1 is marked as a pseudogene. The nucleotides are TGTGCCAGCAGCCTCAGATCCGGGACGGACATAGAAAAACTGTTTTTT. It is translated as CASSLRSGTDIEKLFF.